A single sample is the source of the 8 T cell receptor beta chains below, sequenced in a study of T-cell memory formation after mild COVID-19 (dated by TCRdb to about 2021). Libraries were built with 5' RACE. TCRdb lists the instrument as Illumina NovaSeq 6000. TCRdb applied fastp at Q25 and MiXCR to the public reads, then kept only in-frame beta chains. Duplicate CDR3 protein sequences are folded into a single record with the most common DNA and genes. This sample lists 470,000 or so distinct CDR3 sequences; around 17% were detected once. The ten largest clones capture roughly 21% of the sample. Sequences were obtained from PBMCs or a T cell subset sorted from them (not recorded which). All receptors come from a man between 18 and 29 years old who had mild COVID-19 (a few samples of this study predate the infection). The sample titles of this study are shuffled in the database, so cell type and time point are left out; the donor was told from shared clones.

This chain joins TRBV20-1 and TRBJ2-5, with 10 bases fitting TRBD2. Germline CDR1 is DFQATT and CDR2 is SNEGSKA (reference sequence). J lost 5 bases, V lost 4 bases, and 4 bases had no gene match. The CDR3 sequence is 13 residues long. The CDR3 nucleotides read TGCAGTGCTAAGCGGGGGGGATCGGAGACCCAGTACTTC. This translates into CSAKRGGSETQYF.

The CDR3 nucleotides are TGCAGTGCTCCACAGGGGGCCAGCTATGGCTACACCTTC. Amino acids: CSAPQGASYGYTF. The gene calls are TRBV20-1 and TRBJ1-2, with 9 positions matching TRBD1. V was clipped by 5 bases and J by 4 bases; unmatched bases: 5. This CDR3 has 13 residues. Germline loops: CDR1 DFQATT, CDR2 SNEGSKA (reference sequence).

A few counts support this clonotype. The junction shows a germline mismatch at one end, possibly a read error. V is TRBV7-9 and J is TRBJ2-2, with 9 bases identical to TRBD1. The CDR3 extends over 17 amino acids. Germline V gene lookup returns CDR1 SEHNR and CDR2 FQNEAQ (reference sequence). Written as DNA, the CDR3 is TGTGTCAGCAGCTTATTACAGGGGGCCTTGAACACCGGGGAGCTGTTTTTT. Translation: CVSSLLQGALNTGELFF.

CDR3 DNA sequence: TGCGCCAGCAGCCAAGATCGGAAGGGGAGTGGCTACACCTTC. Translated, it gives CASSQDRKGSGYTF. J is TRBJ1-2 and V is TRBV4-3, with a weak D call TRBD1 (5 bases). The CDR3 loop spans 14 amino acids. Germline V gives CDR1 LGHNA, CDR2 YSLEER. The V end lost 0 bases, the J end lost 7 bases, and 12 bases lay between the germline ends.

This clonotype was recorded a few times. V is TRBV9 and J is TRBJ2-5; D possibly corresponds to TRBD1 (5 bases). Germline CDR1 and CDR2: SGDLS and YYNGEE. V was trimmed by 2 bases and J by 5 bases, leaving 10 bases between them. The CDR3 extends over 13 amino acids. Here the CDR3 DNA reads TGTGCCAGCAGCGTCCAGGGATGGGAGACCCAGTACTTC. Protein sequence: CASSVQGWETQYF.

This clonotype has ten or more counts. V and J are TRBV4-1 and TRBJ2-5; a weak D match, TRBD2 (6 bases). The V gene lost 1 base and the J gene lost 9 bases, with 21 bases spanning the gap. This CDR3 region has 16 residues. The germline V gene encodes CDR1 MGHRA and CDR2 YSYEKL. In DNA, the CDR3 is TGCGCCAGCAGCCAAGTCGGACGAGGACTTCCGGGGGCCCAGTACTTC. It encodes CASSQVGRGLPGAQYF.

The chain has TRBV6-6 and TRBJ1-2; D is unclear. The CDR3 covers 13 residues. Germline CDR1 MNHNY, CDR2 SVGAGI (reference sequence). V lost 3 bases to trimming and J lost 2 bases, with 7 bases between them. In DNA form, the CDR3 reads TGTGCCAGCAGTTATCTCCAGAACTATGGCTACACCTTC. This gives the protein CASSYLQNYGYTF.

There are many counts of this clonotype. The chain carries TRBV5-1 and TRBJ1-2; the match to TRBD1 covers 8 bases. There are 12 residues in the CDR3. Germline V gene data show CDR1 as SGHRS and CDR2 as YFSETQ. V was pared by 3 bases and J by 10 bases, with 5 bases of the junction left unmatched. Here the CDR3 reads CASSWGTGDYTF. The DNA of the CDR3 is TGCGCCAGCAGCTGGGGGACAGGAGACTACACCTTC.